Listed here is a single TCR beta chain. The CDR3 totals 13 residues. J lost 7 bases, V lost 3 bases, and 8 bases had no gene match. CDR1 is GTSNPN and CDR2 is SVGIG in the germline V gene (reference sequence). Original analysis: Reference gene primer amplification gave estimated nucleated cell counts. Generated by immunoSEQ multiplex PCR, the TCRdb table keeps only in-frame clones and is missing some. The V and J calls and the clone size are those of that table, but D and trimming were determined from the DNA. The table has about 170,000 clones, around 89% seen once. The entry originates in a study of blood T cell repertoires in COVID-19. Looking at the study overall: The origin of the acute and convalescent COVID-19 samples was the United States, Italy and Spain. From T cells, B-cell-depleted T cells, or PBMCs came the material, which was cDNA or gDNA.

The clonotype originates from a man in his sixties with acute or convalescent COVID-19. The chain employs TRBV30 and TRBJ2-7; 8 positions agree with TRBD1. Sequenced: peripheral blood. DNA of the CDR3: TGTGCCTGGAGCGGCAGGGGGCGGCGGGAGCAGTACTTC. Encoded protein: CAWSGRGRREQYF.